One and the same sample provided the 7 T cell receptor beta chains below, sequenced in a study of cytomegalovirus exposure and HLA in healthy donors. The PCR made use of 60 Vbeta and 13 Jbeta primers. TCRdb keeps only in-frame clones here, not all; method: immunoSEQ multiplex PCR. The sample contains about 82,000 clones, roughly 79% of which appear only once. The sample was PBMCs. These receptors were obtained from a male donor in good health and CMV-seropositive.

The rearrangement uses TRBV5-1 and TRBJ2-1, with D possibly matching TRBD1 (6 bases). V was cut by 3 bases and J by 6 bases, with 10 bases left in between. This CDR3 region has 13 residues. The germline V gene encodes CDR1 SGHRS and CDR2 YFSETQ. The CDR3 here is CASSSLGGNEQFF. Here the CDR3 DNA reads TGCGCCAGCAGCTCACTAGGGGGCAATGAGCAGTTCTTC.

The chain has TRBV19 and TRBJ1-5; 7 nucleotides line up with TRBD1. This CDR3 contains 16 residues. J lost 4 bases, V lost 0 bases, and 6 bases had no gene match. CDR1 LNHDA and CDR2 SQIVND come from the germline V gene (reference sequence). For the CDR3, the DNA is TGTGCCAGTAGTATAGATCACTCGGGACAGAATCAGCCCCAGCATTTT. Protein product: CASSIDHSGQNQPQHF. The entire variable domain, with the rest obtained from reference TRBV19 and TRBJ1-5, is as follows: DGGITQSPKYLFRKEGQNVTLSCEQNLNHDAMYWYRQDPGQGLRLIYYSQIVNDFQKGDIAEGYSVSREKKESFPLTVTSAQKNPTAFYLCASSIDHSGQNQPQHFGDGTRLSIL.

This chain joins TRBV5-1 and TRBJ2-5; possibly TRBD1 for D (8 bases). The V gene lost 2 bases and the J gene lost 11 bases, with 19 bases spanning the gap. Germline CDR1 reads SGHRS; CDR2 reads YFSETQ. The CDR3 spans 14 residues. CDR3 nucleotides: TGCGCCAGCAGCTTACAGGGGGGGGAAGGTGAGCAGTACTTC. Amino acid sequence: CASSLQGGEGEQYF.

This chain links TRBV10-2 with TRBJ2-5, with TRBD2 matching 7 bases. Unmatched junction bases numbered 6, after V lost 4 bases and J lost 4 bases. The CDR3 is 14 amino acids. Germline CDR1 reads WSHSY; CDR2 reads SAAADI. The CDR3 DNA reads TGCGCCAGCAGTGCCAGCGGGGCGGGAGAGACCCAGTACTTC. Its protein product is CASSASGAGETQYF.

The chain recombines TRBV28 with TRBJ2-1; 9 nucleotides agree with TRBD1. The CDR3 sequence is 21 residues long. V lost 2 bases to trimming and J lost 0 bases; unmatched junction nucleotides: 17. Germline V gene sequence: CDR1 MDHEN, CDR2 SYDVKM. CDR3 in DNA: TGTGCCAGCAGTTTACCTCGGGGGACAGGGAATTTTCTGAGCTCCTACAATGAGCAGTTCTTC. Protein product: CASSLPRGTGNFLSSYNEQFF.

The chain is built from TRBV5-6 and TRBJ1-1, with D perhaps matching TRBD1 (5 bases). Trimming stripped 6 bases from V and 2 bases from J, with 14 bases between. Germline V gives CDR1 SGHDT, CDR2 YYEEEE. The CDR3 consists of 14 residues. CDR3 sequence (DNA): TGTGCCAGCATTAGGGGCCGGTTAAACACTGAAGCTTTCTTT. It yields the protein CASIRGRLNTEAFF.

V gene TRBV19 combines with J gene TRBJ1-5; D is possibly TRBD1 (5 bases). CDR1 is LNHDA and CDR2 is SQIVND in the germline V gene (reference sequence). There are 14 residues in the CDR3. Trimming removed 7 bases from V and 5 bases from J, with 15 bases in between. In DNA form, the CDR3 reads TGTGCCAGTACCCAGCAATGGGGGGATCAGCCCCAGCATTTT. Its protein is CASTQQWGDQPQHF. Complete variable domain (other parts from reference TRBV19 and TRBJ1-5): DGGITQSPKYLFRKEGQNVTLSCEQNLNHDAMYWYRQDPGQGLRLIYYSQIVNDFQKGDIAEGYSVSREKKESFPLTVTSAQKNPTAFYLCASTQQWGDQPQHFGDGTRLSIL.